This T cell receptor beta chain is drawn from a study of T cell repertoires in aging, cancer and after chemotherapy. Many counts were recorded for this clonotype. TCR beta rearrangements were amplified from peripheral blood genomic DNA. TRB rearrangements spanning V, D and J were amplified using mixed TRB-A/B primers. TCRdb called the multiplex PCR reads again in MiXCR, with one record for every CDR3 protein. The repertoire holds 10,000 to 15,000 distinct CDR3 sequences, with around 21% as singletons. The CDR3 has 13 amino acids. Trimming stripped 6 bases from V and 7 bases from J, with 15 bases between.

The rearrangement links TRBV12-3 or TRBV12-4 to TRBJ1-1; no clear D. This receptor was obtained from a human donor in good health. The sample consisted of blood. CDR3 nucleotides: TGTGCCAGCAGGCGACCGGACGTCGGTGAAGCTTTCTTT. It yields the protein CASRRPDVGEAFF.